The 31 T cell receptor beta chains reported below all come from one sample, sequenced in a study of read filtering for tumor transcriptome and immune sequencing. This library used approximately 370 ng RNA and molecular barcoded adaptors spanning alpha/delta and beta/gamma chains. Each CDR3 protein gets one entry after TCRdb re-called the reads with MiXCR. The sample has 100,000 to 150,000 distinct CDR3 sequences; less than 15% are singletons. Sequenced: a population of CD138-negative cells sorted from bone marrow. Receptors were obtained from a donor aged 40 or older with multiple myeloma.

There are many counts of this clonotype. The V and J genes are TRBV4-1 and TRBJ2-3; D is uncertain. Germline V gene data show CDR1 as MGHRA and CDR2 as YSYEKL. The CDR3 runs to 15 residues. Trimming took 0 bases from V and 0 from J, leaving 7 bases between them. The CDR3 DNA reads as TGCGCCAGCAGCCAAGACTTGTGGAGCACAGATACGCAGTATTTT. Its protein is CASSQDLWSTDTQYF.

This clonotype occurred many times. The V and J genes are TRBV7-2 and TRBJ2-1; either TRBD1 or TRBD2 may fit D (5 bases each). Trimming took 4 bases from V and 9 from J, leaving 19 bases between them. The CDR3 runs to 15 residues. From germline, CDR1 is SGHTA and CDR2 FQGNSA. The CDR3 sequence: CASSSTGTLAAEQFF. As DNA, the CDR3 is TGTGCCAGCAGCTCGACTGGGACCCTGGCAGCTGAGCAGTTCTTC.

This clonotype was seen at least ten times. The chain uses TRBV27 and TRBJ1-4; 8 nucleotides line up with TRBD1. Germline V gene lookup returns CDR1 MNHEY and CDR2 SMNVEV (reference sequence). The CDR3 has 15 residues. V shed 8 bases and J 10 bases; nucleotides not matched to a gene: 15. CDR3 nucleotide sequence: TGTGCCAGCGGATCTCAGGGGGCAGGGGGAGGAAAACTGTTTTTT. Its protein is CASGSQGAGGGKLFF.

With regard to this clonotype: Given a much more abundant clone one base away, this may be a read error. No conserved phenylalanine or tryptophan is present at the end of the CDR3, so a read error is the likely explanation. The chain has TRBV11-3 and TRBJ1-1; no firm D call. The germline V and J ends were trimmed by 5 bases and 0 bases, with 13 bases remaining between them. In germline, CDR1 is SGHNT, CDR2 YENEEA. The CDR3 sequence is 15 residues long. CDR3 in amino acids: CASSLSRTLNTEAFL. The CDR3 DNA reads as TGTGCCAGCAGCCTGTCAAGAACCCTGAACACTGAAGCTTTCCTT.

This clonotype showed up many times. V gene TRBV20-1 combines with J gene TRBJ2-3; no clear D. The CDR3 contains 12 residues. V was clipped by 1 base and J by 2 bases, with 4 bases between them. The germline V gene encodes CDR1 DFQATT and CDR2 SNEGSKA (reference sequence). CDR3 DNA sequence: TGCAGTGCTAGAGGTACCACAGATACGCAGTATTTT. It translates to CSARGTTDTQYF.

This clonotype was counted at least ten times. This chain links TRBV3-1 with TRBJ2-5; TRBD2 matches at 11 bases. The CDR3 is 16 amino acids. The ends lost 0 bases at V and 9 bases at J; junction bases unmatched: 9. CDR1 LGHDT and CDR2 YNNKEL come from the germline V gene (reference sequence). The CDR3 is CASSQERTSGRRAQYF. DNA for the CDR3: TGTGCCAGCAGCCAAGAGCGAACTAGCGGGAGAAGGGCCCAGTACTTC.

Worth noting for this clonotype: At one boundary the junction diverges from the germline segment, which might be a read error. The V gene is TRBV20-1, the J gene TRBJ2-1; the D is unclear. The CDR3 length is 14 residues. CDR1 and CDR2 from the germline V gene are DFQATT and SNEGSKA (reference sequence). Here the CDR3 reads CSALAFVPYNEQLF. DNA for the CDR3: TGCAGTGCTCTGGCCTTTGTGCCCTACAATGAGCAGCTCTTC.

On this clonotype itself: This may stem from a read error, because a much larger clone lies one nucleotide away. V gene TRBV29-1 combines with J gene TRBJ2-6; D call uncertain. The germline CDR1 and CDR2 sequences are SQVTM and ANQGSEA. This CDR3 is 13 amino acids long. Trimming stripped 6 bases from V and 0 bases from J, with 6 bases between. The CDR3 DNA reads TGCAGCGTGCCAGTCTCTGGGGCCAACGTCCTGACTTTC. Protein: CSVPVSGANVLTF. Based on the CDR3 plus reference TRBV29-1 and TRBJ2-6, the full variable domain is SAVISQKPSRDICQRGTSLTIQCQVDSQVTMMFWYRQQPGQSLTLIATANQGSEATYESGFVIDKFPISRPNLTFSTLTVSNMSPEDSSIYLCSVPVSGANVLTFGAGSRLTVL.

A note on this clonotype: This may stem from a read error, because a much larger clone lies one nucleotide away. The chain carries TRBV11-2 and TRBJ2-3, with D possibly matching TRBD2 (6 bases). CDR3 length: 15 amino acids. Germline V CDR1 and CDR2: SGHAT, FQNNGV. CDR3 sequence: CTSSSRRAGTDTQYF. CDR3 coding DNA: TGTACCAGCAGCTCAAGGAGGGCCGGCACAGATACGCAGTATTTT. Together with reference TRBV11-2 and TRBJ2-3, the CDR3 gives the full variable domain: EAGVAQSPRYKIIEKRQSVAFWCNPISGHATLYWYQQILGQGPKLLIQFQNNGVVDDSQLPKDRFSAERLKGVDSTLKIQPAKLEDSAVYLCTSSSRRAGTDTQYFGPGTRLTVL.

This clonotype was recorded many times. The chain uses TRBV2 and TRBJ2-1; D not resolved. CDR3 length: 13 residues. V lost 7 bases, J lost 1 base, and 8 bases lay in between. The germline gives CDR1 SNHLY, CDR2 FYNNEI. The CDR3 DNA is TGTGCCAGCAACCCCGGGTCCTACAATGAGCAGTTCTTC. Residues: CASNPGSYNEQFF.

This clonotype was detected ten times or more. The rearrangement links TRBV4-1 to TRBJ2-2; D remains unclear. Trimming cost V 4 bases and J 4 bases, with 16 bases left between them. This CDR3 comprises 16 residues. Germline V gene sequence: CDR1 MGHRA, CDR2 YSYEKL. The CDR3 here is CASSREGMVPTGELFF. CDR3 DNA: TGCGCCAGCAGCCGAGAAGGGATGGTTCCCACCGGGGAGCTGTTTTTT.

Details on this clonotype: A far larger clone is one nucleotide away, so this likely arose from a read error. This chain links TRBV6-1 with TRBJ2-1; 8 nucleotides match TRBD1. The J segment lost 8 bases and the V segment lost 6 bases, leaving 12 bases of the junction unmatched. CDR1 is MNHNS, CDR2 SASEGT, per germline. The CDR3 sequence is 15 residues long. CDR3 nucleotides: TGTGCCAGCAGGCTTACAGGGGGACGACGGCATGAGCAGTTCTTC. Protein sequence: CASRLTGGRRHEQFF.

This clonotype has at least ten counts. J is TRBJ1-5 and V is TRBV2; 9 bases line up with TRBD1. In germline, CDR1 is SNHLY, CDR2 FYNNEI. J gave up 4 bases and V 7 bases, and 5 bases lay outside the gene matches. This CDR3 comprises 14 residues. CDR3 region: CASKKGQGNQPQHF. The CDR3 DNA is TGTGCCAGCAAGAAAGGACAGGGGAATCAGCCCCAGCATTTT.

This clonotype was counted at least ten times. CDR3: CASEEGSSYNEQFF. Written as DNA, the CDR3 is TGTGCCAGCGAAGAAGGGAGCTCCTACAATGAGCAGTTCTTC. This chain uses TRBV11-2 with TRBJ2-1; perhaps TRBD2 as D (5 bases). V lost 8 bases and J lost 0, with 11 bases in between. The CDR3 has 14 amino acids. The V gene's germline CDR1 is SGHAT and CDR2 FQNNGV.

The chain recombines TRBV7-9 with TRBJ2-1; D is possibly TRBD2 (5 bases). The CDR3 contains 13 residues. CDR1 SEHNR and CDR2 FQNEAQ come from the germline V gene (reference sequence). The V gene lost 1 base and the J gene lost 6 bases, with 7 bases spanning the gap. In DNA, the CDR3 is TGTGCCAGCAGCTTAGGAGGAGGCAATGAGCAGTTCTTC. Its translation is CASSLGGGNEQFF.

This clonotype was recorded many times. The chain uses TRBV27 and TRBJ2-3; maybe TRBD2 (6 bases). V lost 4 bases and J lost 6, with 17 bases in between. Germline V gene lookup returns CDR1 MNHEY and CDR2 SMNVEV (reference sequence). CDR3 length: 15 residues. CDR3 coding DNA: TGTGCCAGCAGTTCGCGGGACTCCCAAGGGGATACGCAGTATTTT. This gives the protein CASSSRDSQGDTQYF.

This clonotype was seen at least ten times. The chain combines TRBV5-1 with TRBJ2-5; TRBD1 matches 12 bases. CDR1 SGHRS and CDR2 YFSETQ come from the germline V gene. V was pared by 4 bases and J by 0 bases, with 4 bases of the junction left unmatched. This CDR3 region has 16 residues. The CDR3 loop reads CASSGGTGGYQETQYF. CDR3 nucleotide sequence: TGCGCCAGCAGCGGGGGGACAGGGGGCTACCAAGAGACCCAGTACTTC.

Details on this clonotype: This CDR3 fails to terminate in the conserved phenylalanine or tryptophan, so it likely reflects a read error. The chain joins TRBV19 to TRBJ2-2; 10 bases line up with TRBD2. Unmatched junction bases numbered 14, after V lost 9 bases and J lost 4 bases. The CDR3 contains 17 residues. The germline V gene encodes CDR1 LNHDA and CDR2 SQIVND (reference sequence). CDR3 nucleotides: TGTGCCAGCGCGAGGGATCTAGCGGGAGAAGGCACCGGGGAGCTGTTTCTT. Translating gives CASARDLAGEGTGELFL.

This clonotype was seen repeatedly, ten times or more. V and J are TRBV27 and TRBJ1-5; D is unresolved. Per the germline V gene, CDR1 is MNHEY and CDR2 is SMNVEV (reference sequence). The CDR3 covers 13 residues. V was pared by 0 bases and J by 3 bases, with 3 bases between. The CDR3 loop is CASSLSYNQPQHF. The DNA of the CDR3 is TGTGCCAGCAGTTTATCGTACAATCAGCCCCAGCATTTT.

This clonotype came up many times. The rearrangement links TRBV4-3 to TRBJ2-1, with D perhaps TRBD2 (6 bases). The germline V gene has CDR1 LGHNA and CDR2 YSLEER. The CDR3 totals 20 residues. Trimming removed 0 bases from V and 0 bases from J, with 21 bases in between. The CDR3 coding sequence is TGCGCCAGCAGCCAAGAATTCCCCACCATCGCGGGACGCTCCTACAATGAGCAGTTCTTC. The encoded protein is CASSQEFPTIAGRSYNEQFF.

CDR3 residues: CSAWDSSTDTQYF. The CDR3 nucleotides are TGCAGTGCCTGGGACAGTAGCACAGATACGCAGTATTTT. The rearrangement joins TRBV20-1 to TRBJ2-3; 7 positions match TRBD1. With V trimmed by 6 bases and J by 0 bases, 3 bases remained unmatched. CDR3 length equals 13 residues. In germline, CDR1 is DFQATT, CDR2 SNEGSKA (reference sequence).

This clonotype occurred many times. The V and J genes are TRBV12-3 or TRBV12-4 and TRBJ2-1; a possible D gene is TRBD2 (5 bases). The CDR3 runs to 13 residues. V was shortened by 3 bases and J by 5 bases, with 8 bases between the two germline ends. CDR3 residues: CASSFKRHNEQFF. CDR3 coding DNA: TGTGCCAGCAGTTTCAAGCGGCACAATGAGCAGTTCTTC.

This clonotype was counted many times. The CDR3 region has the DNA TGCAGTGCTAGGTTGGTGGGAGGGGCAGATACGCAGTATTTT. Its translation: CSARLVGGADTQYF. The chain recombines TRBV20-1 with TRBJ2-3, with TRBD2 identical over 7 bases. The V gene end was trimmed by 3 bases and the J gene end by 4 bases; junction bases not matched to a gene: 7. In germline, CDR1 is DFQATT, CDR2 SNEGSKA (reference sequence). This CDR3 comprises 14 residues.

A remark on this clonotype: With a much larger clone just one base away, this may be a read error. The conserved closing phenylalanine or tryptophan is absent in this CDR3, likely reflecting a read error. This sequence joins TRBV29-1 and TRBJ2-2, with 13 bases aligning to TRBD2. CDR3 length: 18 residues. The V gene's germline CDR1 is SQVTM and CDR2 ANQGSEA. V was clipped by 4 bases and J by 6 bases; unmatched bases: 14. This CDR3 reads CSVGTTSGRAKVAGELFS. DNA for the CDR3: TGCAGCGTTGGTACTACTAGCGGGAGGGCCAAGGTAGCCGGGGAGCTGTTTTCT.

This clonotype was detected ten times or more. The chain has TRBV6-2 or TRBV6-3 and TRBJ2-4; 13 bases match TRBD2. Looked up from germline, CDR1 is MNHEY and CDR2 is SVGEGT. V was clipped by 6 bases and J by 2 bases; unmatched bases: 4. The CDR3 length is 16 residues. CDR3 residues: CASRGLAGAPKNIQYF. DNA for the CDR3: TGTGCCAGCAGAGGACTAGCGGGAGCCCCCAAAAACATTCAGTACTTC.

The table lists this clonotype with many counts. CDR3 sequence: CASSKDTDEQYF. The DNA of the CDR3 is TGTGCCAGCTCCAAGGACACGGACGAGCAGTACTTC. The chain carries TRBV18 and TRBJ2-7, with D possibly being TRBD1 (5 bases). Germline loops: CDR1 KGHSH, CDR2 LQKENI. Deletions cut 6 bases from V and 5 bases from J, with 11 bases between. This CDR3 spans 12 amino acids.

This rearrangement joins TRBV5-1 to TRBJ2-3, with D perhaps TRBD2 (6 bases). Germline V gene lookup returns CDR1 SGHRS and CDR2 YFSETQ. V gave up 0 bases and J gave up 0 bases, with 14 bases separating them. This CDR3 spans 17 amino acids. In DNA, the CDR3 is TGCGCCAGCAGCTTGGAGGCTAGCGTCCCTAGCACAGATACGCAGTATTTT. Translated, it gives CASSLEASVPSTDTQYF.

The table lists this clonotype with a count of one. A much larger clone is a single base away; this may be a read error. This chain uses TRBV6-2 or TRBV6-3 with TRBJ2-3; 10 bases are shared with TRBD2. Germline V gene data show CDR1 as MNHEY and CDR2 as SVGEGT. Trimming cost V 8 bases and J 5 bases; bases outside gene matches: 4. This CDR3 spans 13 amino acids. The CDR3 nucleotides are TGTGCCAGCGTCCGACTAGCGGGAGATACGCAGTATTTT. It yields the protein CASVRLAGDTQYF.

This clonotype was detected many times. The chain has TRBV7-2 and TRBJ1-1; D not resolved. The CDR3 totals 16 residues. Trimming stripped 1 base from V and 2 bases from J, with 14 bases between. Germline-derived CDR1 and CDR2 are SGHTA and FQGNSA. CDR3 DNA: TGTGCCAGCAGCTTAGGGGGAATAGGAGGCAACACTGAAGCTTTCTTT. This translates into CASSLGGIGGNTEAFF.

This clonotype was seen ten or more times. The V gene is TRBV7-6, the J gene TRBJ2-1; 8 nucleotides align to TRBD1. V trimming: 4 bases; J trimming: 9 bases; junction bases outside the gene matches: 8. Germline values: CDR1 SGHVS, CDR2 FNYEAQ. The length of the CDR3 is 14 residues. The CDR3 sequence: CASSYTDRVGEQFF. The DNA of the CDR3 is TGTGCCAGCAGCTATACGGACAGGGTCGGTGAGCAGTTCTTC.

This clonotype came up many times. The chain carries TRBV11-2 and TRBJ2-1; TRBD2 might be the D (7 bases). The CDR3 loop spans 15 amino acids. The ends were cut back, 5 bases at V and 8 bases at J, with 19 bases in the middle. CDR1 is SGHAT and CDR2 is FQNNGV in the germline V gene. The CDR3 DNA reads as TGTGCCAGCAGCCAGATAAGCGGGAAGGGGGATGAGCAGTTCTTC. It codes for CASSQISGKGDEQFF.